The text below deals with one TCR beta chain. In this sample, this clonotype turned up a few times. Its antigen is unknown. Base-call qualities are not available, and no considerably larger clone is one nucleotide away. The library was obtained by 5' RACE. The reads were generated on an Illumina HiSeq 2000. A universal primer binding site was added through template switching, and the final cDNA carried a unique molecular identifier so that TCR cDNA molecules could be counted accurately. Specific primers in the conserved constant-segment region were used to synthesize first-strand cDNA for the TCR alpha and beta chains. To control for contamination, every cDNA library was double barcoded, receiving both a SMART-Mk sample barcode and Illumina barcodes. TruSeq adapter sequences along with Illumina sample barcodes were introduced in two successive PCR steps. TCR alpha and beta cDNA libraries were sequenced on the Illumina HiSeq platform with custom primers. Regarding the original processing steps: MiGEC was used to process raw reads and extract unique molecular identifiers, and MiXCR was used to find CDR3 positions. For each individual, recombination models were inferred using an EM algorithm with the repgenHMM and IGoR tools. The analysis of shared clonotypes was done with the tcR package in R, with sharing normalized by the product of cloneset sizes. To study raw recombination without the effects of thymic and clonal selection, out-of-frame nonproductive sequences were analyzed. In TCRdb, the public reads were trimmed at Q25 with fastp and aligned with MiXCR, with productive beta chains retained. For every CDR3 protein sequence, its rows merge into one entry that carries the most common genes and DNA. What appears here as the V and J calls and clone size reflects TCRdb's work, not the paper's. Counted in this sample were hundreds of thousands of distinct CDR3 sequences; 21% of them appeared once. The top ten constitute around 4.5% of the sample.

Every donor was a healthy Caucasian. Three pairs of female monozygotic twins, all aged roughly 18 to 29 years, were included in the twin cohort. The RNA used for TCR libraries was isolated from peripheral blood mononuclear cells. At the junction V is shortened by 7 bases and J by 0 bases; bases outside the gene matches: 11. The germline V gene provides CDR1 MNHNS and CDR2 SASEGT. The CDR3 runs 17 amino acids, cysteine and phenylalanine included. The retained sequence is limited to the CDR3, 51 bases, with the frame set at the first base. The data are from a study of identical twins (dated by TCRdb to the mid-2010s). Context from the whole study: To test whether fetal clonotypes persist, the study used deep sequencing on TCR alpha and beta repertoires from monozygotic twins, unrelated adults of various ages, and cord blood. Replicate twin experiments were performed at different times using different library preparation protocols to rule out contamination.

Beyond this particular receptor, the publication reports: Zero-insertion analyses could be partly confounded by invariant T cells such as MAIT and iNKT, although diverse VJ usage argued against such confounding for most clonotypes. Out-of-frame TCR alpha sharing in monozygotic twins was systematically underestimated by recombination models, whereas sharing between unrelated individuals was in agreement with the recombination models. In beta out-of-frame sequences, excess twin sharing was weaker, because having fewer shared sequences lowered the signal-to-noise ratio. Because the same donors could not be followed over many years, conclusions were based on cross-sectional statistical analysis. Abundant cord blood beta clonotypes carried fewer insertions; young adult naive repertoires showed a weaker similar trend, while memory repertoires showed none. Out-of-frame TCR alpha sequences shared between twins showed an excess of low generation-probability sequences compared with coincidental sharing between unrelated individuals.

These same data were also listed under a study on T cells expressing NK-cell markers. The other study reports the following: TCR beta-chain repertoires were profiled in sorted CD3+CD56+NKG2C+, CD3+CD56+NKG2C- and CD3+CD56-NKG2C+ T-cell subsets from roughly eight donors. Among the eight sequenced donors, only one was HCMV-seronegative, while the other seven were HCMV-seropositive. To restrict sorting to alphabetaTCR-expressing T cells, an anti-gammadeltaTCR antibody was added in several experiments. In more than five donors, the dominant CD3+CD56+NKG2C+ clonotypes ranked among the top 10 CD8+ clonotypes, making up about 1.0-7.0% of CD8+ T cells. Those dominant clonotypes were again the most abundant among CD3+CD56-NKG2C+ cells in a few donors, at about 28.3-60.1%. Whether the expanded NKG2C-expressing T cell clones were specific for HCMV antigens was left unclear. All eight donors whose samples were sequenced were randomly selected healthy volunteers, three of them men and five women. HCMV-specific IgG was detected in serum with a commercial ELISA kit to determine HCMV serostatus. Bulk peripheral blood T-cell repertoires were additionally sequenced from unsorted PBMC for about six donors. MIGEC handled demultiplexing of the reads and grouping by UMI, while MiTCR was used to assemble and quantify clonotypes. To exclude erroneous sequences, any TCR cDNA sequence not supported by at least two reads was discarded. The tcR package was used for downstream repertoire analysis, and clonotypes were matched between fractions using CDR3 nucleotide sequence together with V segment. VDJmatch was used to annotate antigen specificity against VDJdb, with one amino acid substitution in CDR3 permitted.

The rearrangement combines TRBV6-1 with TRBJ2-1, with 8 central nucleotides matching TRBD2. The TCR sequence derives from a woman aged 18 to 35 in good health. The specimen was PBMCs. The DNA sequence is given as TGTGCCAGCAAACGGGGAGGGCTAGCGGGCTCCTACAATGAGCAGTTCTTC. This codes for CASKRGGLAGSYNEQFF.